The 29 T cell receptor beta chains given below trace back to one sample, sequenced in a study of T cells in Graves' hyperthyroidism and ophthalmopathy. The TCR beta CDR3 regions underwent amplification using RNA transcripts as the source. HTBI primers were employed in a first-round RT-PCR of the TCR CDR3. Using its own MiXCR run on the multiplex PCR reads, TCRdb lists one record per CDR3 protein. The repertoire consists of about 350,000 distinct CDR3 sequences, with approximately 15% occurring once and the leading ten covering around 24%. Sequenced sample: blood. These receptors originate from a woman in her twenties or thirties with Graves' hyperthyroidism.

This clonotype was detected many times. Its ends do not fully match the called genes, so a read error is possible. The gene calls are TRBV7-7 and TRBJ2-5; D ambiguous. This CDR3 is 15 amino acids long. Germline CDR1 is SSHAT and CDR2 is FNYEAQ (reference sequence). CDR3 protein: CASSLDPKRGETQYF. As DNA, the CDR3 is TGTGCTAGCAGCTTAGATCCAAAGCGAGGAGAGACCCAGTACTTC.

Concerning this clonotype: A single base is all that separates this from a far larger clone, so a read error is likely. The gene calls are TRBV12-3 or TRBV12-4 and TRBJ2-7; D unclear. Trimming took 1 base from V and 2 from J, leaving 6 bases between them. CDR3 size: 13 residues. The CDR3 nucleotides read TGTGCCAGCAGTTTAGGGGCCCCCTACGAGCAGTACTTC. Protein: CASSLGAPYEQYF.

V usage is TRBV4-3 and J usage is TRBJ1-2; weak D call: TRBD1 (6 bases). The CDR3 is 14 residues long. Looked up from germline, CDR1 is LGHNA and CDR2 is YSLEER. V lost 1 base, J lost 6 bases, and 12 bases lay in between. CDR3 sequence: CASSQGGGINGYTF. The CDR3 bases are TGCGCCAGCAGCCAAGGAGGGGGGATTAATGGCTACACCTTC.

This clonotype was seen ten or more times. Here the CDR3 DNA reads TGTGCCAGCAGTTTACCCGGGGGGGTTAATGGCTACACCTTC. It is translated as CASSLPGGVNGYTF. The genes are TRBV28 and TRBJ1-2; D may be TRBD1 (5 bases). CDR3 size: 14 residues. V was clipped by 2 bases and J by 6 bases, with 13 bases between them. Germline CDR1 MDHEN, CDR2 SYDVKM.

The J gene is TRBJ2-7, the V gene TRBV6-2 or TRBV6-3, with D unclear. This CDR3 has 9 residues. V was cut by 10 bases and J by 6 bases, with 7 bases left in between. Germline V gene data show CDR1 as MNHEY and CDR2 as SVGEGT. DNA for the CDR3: TGTGCCACTTCGGTCGAGCAGTACTTC. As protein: CATSVEQYF.

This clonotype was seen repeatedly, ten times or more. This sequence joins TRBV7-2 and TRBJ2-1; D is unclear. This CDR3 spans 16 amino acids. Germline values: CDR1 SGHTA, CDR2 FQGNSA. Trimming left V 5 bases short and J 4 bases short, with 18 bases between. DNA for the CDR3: TGTGCCAGCAGCCCACGCGGCGGCATAGAATACAATGAGCAGTTCTTC. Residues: CASSPRGGIEYNEQFF.

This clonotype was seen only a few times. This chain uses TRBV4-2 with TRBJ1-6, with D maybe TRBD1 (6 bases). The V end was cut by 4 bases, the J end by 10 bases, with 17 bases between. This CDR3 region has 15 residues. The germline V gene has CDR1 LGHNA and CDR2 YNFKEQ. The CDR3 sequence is CASSLRTASDSPLHF. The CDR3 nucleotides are TGTGCCAGCAGCCTTCGGACAGCTTCCGACTCACCCCTCCACTTT.

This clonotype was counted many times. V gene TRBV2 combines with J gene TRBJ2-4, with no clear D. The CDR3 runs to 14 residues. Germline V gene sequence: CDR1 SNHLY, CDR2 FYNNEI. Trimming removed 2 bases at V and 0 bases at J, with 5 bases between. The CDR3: CASSERLAKNIQYF. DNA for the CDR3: TGTGCCAGCAGTGAAAGGCTAGCCAAAAACATTCAGTACTTC.

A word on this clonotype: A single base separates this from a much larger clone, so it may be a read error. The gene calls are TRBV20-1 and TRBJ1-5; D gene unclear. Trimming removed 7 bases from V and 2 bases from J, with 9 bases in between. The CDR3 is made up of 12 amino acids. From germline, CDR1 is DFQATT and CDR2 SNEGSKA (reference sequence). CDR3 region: CSVGAGNQPQHF. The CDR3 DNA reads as TGCAGTGTAGGAGCTGGCAATCAGCCCCAGCATTTT.

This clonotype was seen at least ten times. DNA for the CDR3: TGTGCCAGCAGGGATTACGAGCAGTACTTC. Translated, it gives CASRDYEQYF. The rearrangement links TRBV6-2 or TRBV6-3 to TRBJ2-7; D uncertain. V lost 6 bases, J lost 4 bases, and 4 bases lay in between. The germline V gene has CDR1 MNHEY and CDR2 SVGEGT. The CDR3 covers 10 residues.

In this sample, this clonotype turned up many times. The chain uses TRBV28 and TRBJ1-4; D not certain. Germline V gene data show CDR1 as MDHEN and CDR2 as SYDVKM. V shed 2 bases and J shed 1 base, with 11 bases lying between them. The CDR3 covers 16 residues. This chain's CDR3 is CASSLVFGLTNEKLFF. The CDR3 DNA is TGTGCCAGCAGTTTAGTTTTCGGTTTAACTAATGAAAAACTGTTTTTT.

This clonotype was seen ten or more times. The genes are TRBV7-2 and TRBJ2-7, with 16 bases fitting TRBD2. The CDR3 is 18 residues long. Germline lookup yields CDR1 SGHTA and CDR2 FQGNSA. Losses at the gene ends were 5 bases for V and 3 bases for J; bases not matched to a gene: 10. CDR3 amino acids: CASSTGLAGGPRRYEQYF. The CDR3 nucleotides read TGTGCCAGCAGCACGGGACTAGCGGGAGGGCCACGTCGCTACGAGCAGTACTTC.

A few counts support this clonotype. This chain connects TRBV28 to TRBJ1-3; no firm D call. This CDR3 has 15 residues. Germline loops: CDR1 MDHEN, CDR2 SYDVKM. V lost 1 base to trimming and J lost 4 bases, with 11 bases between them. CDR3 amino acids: CASSLSASVGNTIYF. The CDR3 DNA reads TGTGCCAGCAGTTTATCCGCGAGCGTAGGAAACACCATATATTTT. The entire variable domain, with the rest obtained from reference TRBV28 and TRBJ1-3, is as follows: DVKVTQSSRYLVKRTGEKVFLECVQDMDHENMFWYRQDPGLGLRLIYFSYDVKMKEKGDIPEGYSVSREKKERFSLILESASTNQTSMYLCASSLSASVGNTIYFGEGSWLTVV.

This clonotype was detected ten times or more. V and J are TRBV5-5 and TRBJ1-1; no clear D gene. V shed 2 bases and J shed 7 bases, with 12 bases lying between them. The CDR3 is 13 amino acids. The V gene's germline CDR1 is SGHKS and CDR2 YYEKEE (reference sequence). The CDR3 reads CASSFERAFEAFF. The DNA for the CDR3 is TGTGCCAGCAGCTTTGAGAGGGCCTTTGAAGCTTTCTTT.

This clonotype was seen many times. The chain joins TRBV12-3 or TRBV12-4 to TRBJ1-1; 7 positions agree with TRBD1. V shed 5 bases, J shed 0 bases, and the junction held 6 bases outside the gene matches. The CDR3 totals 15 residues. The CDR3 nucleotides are TGTGCCAGCAGTCACGGGGACAGCATGAACACTGAAGCTTTCTTT. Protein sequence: CASSHGDSMNTEAFF.

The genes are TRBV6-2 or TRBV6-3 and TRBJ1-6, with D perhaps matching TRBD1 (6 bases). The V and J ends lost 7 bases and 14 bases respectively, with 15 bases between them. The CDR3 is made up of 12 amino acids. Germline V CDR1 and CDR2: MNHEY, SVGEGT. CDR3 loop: CASNPHGGSLHF. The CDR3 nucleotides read TGTGCCAGCAACCCTCACGGGGGCTCCCTCCACTTT.

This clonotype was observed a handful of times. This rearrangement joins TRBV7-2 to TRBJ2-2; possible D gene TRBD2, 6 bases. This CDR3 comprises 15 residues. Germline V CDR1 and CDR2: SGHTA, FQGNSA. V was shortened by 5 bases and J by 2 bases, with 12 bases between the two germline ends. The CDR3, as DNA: TGTGCCAGCAGCCGCGGGACCTTTAACACCGGGGAGCTGTTTTTT. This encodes CASSRGTFNTGELFF. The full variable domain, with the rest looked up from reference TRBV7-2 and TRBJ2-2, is GAGVSQSPSNKVTEKGKDVELRCDPISGHTALYWYRQSLGQGLEFLIYFQGNSAPDKSGLPSDRFSAERTGGSVSTLTIQRTQQEDSAVYLCASSRGTFNTGELFFGEGSRLTVL.

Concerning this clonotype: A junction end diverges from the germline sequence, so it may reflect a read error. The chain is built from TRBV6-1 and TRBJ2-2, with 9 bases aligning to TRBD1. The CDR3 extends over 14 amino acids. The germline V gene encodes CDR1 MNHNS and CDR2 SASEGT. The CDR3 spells CASRQGAKTGELFF. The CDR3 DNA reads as TGTGCCAGCAGACAGGGGGCGAAGACCGGGGAGCTGTTTTTT.

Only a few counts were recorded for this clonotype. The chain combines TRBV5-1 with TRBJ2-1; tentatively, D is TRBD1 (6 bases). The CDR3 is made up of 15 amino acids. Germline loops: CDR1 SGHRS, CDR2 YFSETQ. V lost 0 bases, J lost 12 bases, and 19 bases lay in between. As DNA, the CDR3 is TGCGCCAGCAGCTTGGGGGAGCTCAACAGGGTTGGGCAGTTCTTC. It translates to CASSLGELNRVGQFF. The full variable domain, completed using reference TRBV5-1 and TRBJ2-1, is KAGVTQTPRYLIKTRGQQVTLSCSPISGHRSVSWYQQTPGQGLQFLFEYFSETQRNKGNFPGRFSGRQFSNSRSEMNVSTLELGDSALYLCASSLGELNRVGQFFGPGTRLTVL.

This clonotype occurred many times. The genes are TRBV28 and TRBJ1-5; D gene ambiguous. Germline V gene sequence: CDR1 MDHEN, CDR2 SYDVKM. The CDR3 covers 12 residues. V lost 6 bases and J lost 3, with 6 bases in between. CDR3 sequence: CASRPFNQPQHF. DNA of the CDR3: TGTGCCAGCAGGCCCTTCAATCAGCCCCAGCATTTT.

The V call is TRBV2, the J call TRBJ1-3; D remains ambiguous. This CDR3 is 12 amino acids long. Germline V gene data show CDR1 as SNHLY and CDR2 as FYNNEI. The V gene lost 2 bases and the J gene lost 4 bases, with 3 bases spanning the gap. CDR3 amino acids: CASSEKGNTIYF. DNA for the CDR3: TGTGCCAGCAGTGAAAAGGGAAACACCATATATTTT.

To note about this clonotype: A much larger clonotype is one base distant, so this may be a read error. The CDR3 loop reads CASSGSLRPPSYEQYF. The CDR3 bases are TGTGCCAGCAGTGGGTCCTTACGGCCACCCTCCTACGAGCAGTACTTC. This chain connects TRBV28 to TRBJ2-7; unclear D gene. The V end lost 5 bases, the J end lost 0 bases, and 17 bases lay between the germline ends. The CDR3 has 16 amino acids. CDR1 is MDHEN and CDR2 is SYDVKM in the germline V gene.

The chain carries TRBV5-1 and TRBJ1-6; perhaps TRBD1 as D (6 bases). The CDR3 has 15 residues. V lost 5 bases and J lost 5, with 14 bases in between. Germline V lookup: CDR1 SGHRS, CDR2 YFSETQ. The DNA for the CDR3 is TGCGCCAGCAGAACCGGGACACGGAATAATTCACCCCTCCACTTT. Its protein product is CASRTGTRNNSPLHF.

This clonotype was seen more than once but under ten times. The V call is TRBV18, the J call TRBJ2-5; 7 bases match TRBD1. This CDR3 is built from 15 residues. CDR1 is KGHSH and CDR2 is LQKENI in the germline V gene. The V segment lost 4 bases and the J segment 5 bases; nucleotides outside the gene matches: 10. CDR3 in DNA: TGTGCCAGCTCACGCTCACAGGGGCTCGAGGAGACCCAGTACTTC. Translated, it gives CASSRSQGLEETQYF.

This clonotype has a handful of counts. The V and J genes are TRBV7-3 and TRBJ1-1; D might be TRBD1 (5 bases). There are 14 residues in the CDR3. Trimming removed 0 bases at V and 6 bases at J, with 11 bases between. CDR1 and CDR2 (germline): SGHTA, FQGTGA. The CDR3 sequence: CASSLTGGIAEAFF. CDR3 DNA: TGTGCCAGCAGCTTAACGGGGGGGATCGCTGAAGCTTTCTTT.

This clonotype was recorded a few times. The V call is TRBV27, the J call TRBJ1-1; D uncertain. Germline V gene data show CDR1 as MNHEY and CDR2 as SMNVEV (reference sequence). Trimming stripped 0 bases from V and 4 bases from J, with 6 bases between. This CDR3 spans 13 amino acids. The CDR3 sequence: CASSLSGSTEAFF. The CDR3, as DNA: TGTGCCAGCAGTTTATCAGGCAGCACTGAAGCTTTCTTT.

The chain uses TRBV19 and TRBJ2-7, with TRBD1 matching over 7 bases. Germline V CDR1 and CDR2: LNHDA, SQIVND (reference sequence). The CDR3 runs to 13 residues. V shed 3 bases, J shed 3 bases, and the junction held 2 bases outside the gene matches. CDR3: CASSIAGGYEQYF. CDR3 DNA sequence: TGTGCCAGTAGTATTGCAGGGGGCTACGAGCAGTACTTC.

This chain's CDR3 is CSARGDRWDNRNEQYF. CDR3 nucleotides: TGCAGTGCTAGGGGGGACCGGTGGGACAACCGCAACGAGCAGTACTTC. The gene calls are TRBV20-1 and TRBJ2-7; possibly TRBD1 for D (6 bases). V was shortened by 3 bases and J by 5 bases, with 23 bases between the two germline ends. Germline V CDR1 and CDR2: DFQATT, SNEGSKA (reference sequence). The CDR3 runs 16 residues.

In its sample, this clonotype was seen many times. The CDR3 nucleotides read TGTGCCAGCAGCTTCCAGGGGGCCTCACCCCTCCACTTT. Amino acid sequence: CASSFQGASPLHF. The chain is built from TRBV12-3 or TRBV12-4 and TRBJ1-6; 8 bases align to TRBD1. CDR3 size: 13 residues. J gave up 10 bases and V 6 bases, and 5 bases lay outside the gene matches.